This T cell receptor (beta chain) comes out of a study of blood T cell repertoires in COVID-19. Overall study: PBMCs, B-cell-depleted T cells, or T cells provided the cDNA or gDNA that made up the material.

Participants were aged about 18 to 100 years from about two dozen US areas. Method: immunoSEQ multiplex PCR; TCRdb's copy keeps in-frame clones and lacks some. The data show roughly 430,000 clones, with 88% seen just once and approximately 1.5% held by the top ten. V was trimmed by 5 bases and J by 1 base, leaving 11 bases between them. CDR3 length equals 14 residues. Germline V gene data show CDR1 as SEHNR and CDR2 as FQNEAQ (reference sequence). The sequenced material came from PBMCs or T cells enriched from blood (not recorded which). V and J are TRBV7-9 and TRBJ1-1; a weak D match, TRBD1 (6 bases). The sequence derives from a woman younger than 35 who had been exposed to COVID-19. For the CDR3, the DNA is TGTGCCAGCAGCCTCCGGGACAAGAACACTGAAGCTTTCTTT. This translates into CASSLRDKNTEAFF.